The 6 T cell receptor beta chains below all came from one sample that was sequenced in a study of T-cell memory formation after mild COVID-19 (dated by TCRdb to the early 2020s). The library was produced with 5' RACE. Sequencing instrument: Illumina NovaSeq 6000. The raw public reads went through TCRdb reprocessing: fastp at Q25, MiXCR clone calling, in-frame beta chains kept. Records with the same CDR3 protein are collapsed into one entry carrying the most frequent genes and DNA. The sample data list hundreds of thousands of distinct CDR3 sequences, and 20% to 25% of these were observed just once. The ten largest clones add up to 7% to 9% of the sample. The sample consisted of PBMCs or a T cell subset sorted from them (not recorded which). These receptors originate from an adult woman who had mild COVID-19 (a few samples of this study predate the infection). The sample titles of this study are shuffled in the database, so cell type and time point are left out; the donor was told from shared clones.

This clonotype came up a few times. V is TRBV6-2 or TRBV6-3 and J is TRBJ2-2; 14 bases agree with TRBD2. The V gene's germline CDR1 is MNHEY and CDR2 SVGEGT. The V segment lost 5 bases and the J segment 4 bases; nucleotides outside the gene matches: 12. This CDR3 has 19 residues. The CDR3 loop reads CASSDLRLAGGRSTGELFF. The CDR3 nucleotides read TGTGCCAGCAGTGACTTGCGACTAGCGGGGGGGCGGAGCACCGGGGAGCTGTTTTTT.

This chain connects TRBV9 to TRBJ1-5; 8 positions match TRBD1. The V gene end was trimmed by 2 bases and the J gene end by 0 bases; junction bases not matched to a gene: 10. CDR1 is SGDLS, CDR2 YYNGEE, per germline. The CDR3 has 18 residues. The DNA for the CDR3 is TGTGCCAGCAGCGTCGGACAGGGCTTCCCCAATAGCAATCAGCCCCAGCATTTT. Translated, it gives CASSVGQGFPNSNQPQHF.

The chain uses TRBV7-2 and TRBJ1-2, with a weak D call TRBD1 (5 bases). The CDR3 extends over 16 amino acids. Germline lookup yields CDR1 SGHTA and CDR2 FQGNSA. The V and J ends lost 1 base and 0 bases respectively, with 12 bases between them. DNA for the CDR3: TGTGCCAGCAGCTTAGTGTTTGGGGGTACTAACTATGGCTACACCTTC. Protein: CASSLVFGGTNYGYTF.

J is TRBJ1-2 and V is TRBV6-5, with D possibly TRBD1 on 5 matching bases. Trimming stripped 6 bases from V and 2 bases from J, with 16 bases between. Germline CDR1 reads MNHEY; CDR2 reads SVGAGI. The CDR3 length is 15 residues. The CDR3 here is CASRSLGGSNYGYTF. The CDR3 nucleotides are TGTGCCAGCAGATCCTTGGGGGGATCCAACTATGGCTACACCTTC.

This clonotype was recorded many times. The V call is TRBV6-5, the J call TRBJ2-7; TRBD2 is a possible D gene (6 bases). The CDR3 has 15 residues. V lost 0 bases to trimming and J lost 2 bases, with 11 bases between them. Germline V gene sequence: CDR1 MNHEY, CDR2 SVGAGI. The chain's CDR3 is CASSYSAGTTYEQYF. The CDR3 DNA follows: TGTGCCAGCAGTTACTCGGCGGGAACAACCTACGAGCAGTACTTC.

This clonotype occurred a few times. This rearrangement joins TRBV2 to TRBJ1-5, with D perhaps matching TRBD1 (6 bases). The CDR3 extends over 15 amino acids. The V gene lost 7 bases and the J gene lost 6 bases, with 19 bases spanning the gap. CDR1 is SNHLY and CDR2 is FYNNEI in the germline V gene. Here the CDR3 reads CASKPDPGVGQPQHF. DNA for the CDR3: TGTGCCAGCAAACCGGACCCAGGGGTGGGTCAGCCCCAGCATTTT.